This T cell receptor beta chain was found in a study of T cell responses to AZD1222 COVID-19 vaccine. Whole-study results and caveats: Distributed over spike, vaccine-associated CD4 TCRs predominated at 160-218 and 743-854.

To note about this clone: Its antigen is unidentified.

Sequencing was performed with immunoSEQ multiplex PCR; in TCRdb, only in-frame clones are kept and a portion is missing. This listing includes some 150,000 clones. Germline CDR1 is SGHVS and CDR2 is FNYEAQ. V shed 2 bases and J 2 bases; nucleotides not matched to a gene: 1. This CDR3 spans 15 amino acids. Sequencing was performed on peripheral blood. The clonotype comes from an adult in good health. The rearrangement joins TRBV7-6 to TRBJ2-3; 10 nucleotides line up with TRBD2. The chain's CDR3 is CASSLLAGDTDTQYF. The DNA for the CDR3 is TGTGCCAGCAGCTTACTAGCGGGGGACACAGATACGCAGTATTTT. Full variable domain (outside the CDR3, taken from reference TRBV7-6 and TRBJ2-3): GAGVSQSPRYKVTKRGQDVALRCDPISGHVSLYWYRQALGQGPEFLTYFNYEAQQDKSGLPNDRFSAERPEGSISTLTIQRTEQRDSAMYRCASSLLAGDTDTQYFGPGTRLTVL.